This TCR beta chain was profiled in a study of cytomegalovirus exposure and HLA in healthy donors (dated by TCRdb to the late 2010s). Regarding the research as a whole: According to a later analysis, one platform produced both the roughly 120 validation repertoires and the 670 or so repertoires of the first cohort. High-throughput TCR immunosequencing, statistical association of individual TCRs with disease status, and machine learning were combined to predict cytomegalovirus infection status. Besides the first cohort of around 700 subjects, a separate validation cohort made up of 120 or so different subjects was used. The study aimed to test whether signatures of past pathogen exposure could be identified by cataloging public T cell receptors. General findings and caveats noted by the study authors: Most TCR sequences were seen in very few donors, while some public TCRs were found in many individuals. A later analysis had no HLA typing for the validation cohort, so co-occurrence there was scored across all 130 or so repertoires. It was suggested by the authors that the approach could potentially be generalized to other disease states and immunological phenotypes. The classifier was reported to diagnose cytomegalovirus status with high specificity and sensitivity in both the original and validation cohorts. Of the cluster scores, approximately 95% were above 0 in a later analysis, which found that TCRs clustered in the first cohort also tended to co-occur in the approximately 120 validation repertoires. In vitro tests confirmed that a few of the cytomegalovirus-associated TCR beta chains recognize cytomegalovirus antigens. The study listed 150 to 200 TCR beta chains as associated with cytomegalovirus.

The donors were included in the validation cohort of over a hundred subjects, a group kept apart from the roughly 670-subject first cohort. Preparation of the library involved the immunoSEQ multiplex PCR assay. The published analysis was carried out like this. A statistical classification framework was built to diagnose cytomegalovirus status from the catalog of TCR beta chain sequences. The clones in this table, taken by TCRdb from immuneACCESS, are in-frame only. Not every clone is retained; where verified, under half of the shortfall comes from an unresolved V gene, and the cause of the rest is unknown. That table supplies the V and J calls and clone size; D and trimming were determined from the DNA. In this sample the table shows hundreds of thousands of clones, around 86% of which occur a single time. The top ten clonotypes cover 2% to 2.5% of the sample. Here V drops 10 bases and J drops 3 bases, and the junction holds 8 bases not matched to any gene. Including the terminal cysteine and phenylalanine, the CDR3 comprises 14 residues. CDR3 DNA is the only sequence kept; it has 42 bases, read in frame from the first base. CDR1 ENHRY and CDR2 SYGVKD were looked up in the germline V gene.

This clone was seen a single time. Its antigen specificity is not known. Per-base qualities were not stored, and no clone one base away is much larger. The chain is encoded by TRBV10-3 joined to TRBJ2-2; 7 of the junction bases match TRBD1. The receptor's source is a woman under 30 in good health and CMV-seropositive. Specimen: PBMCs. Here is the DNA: TGTGCCACCGGGCGGCAGGGGGACACCGGGGAGCTGTTTTTT. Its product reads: CATGRQGDTGELFF.